The T cell receptor (beta chain) described here comes from a study of human T cells and chemical hapten exposure. Findings and limits, study-wide: Correlating positively with patch test score were the PT1 expanded TCR counts. Expanded TCRs formed significantly more large CDR3 similarity clusters than controls.

As concerns this clonotype: Its cognate antigen is unknown.

Indicated time point: patch test 3, about 24 weeks after DPC sensitization. Described treatment: therapeutic diphenylcyclopropenone sensitization with weekly scalp DPC. TCRdb called the RACE reads again in MiXCR, with one record for every CDR3 protein. The profile shows 150,000 to 200,000 distinct CDR3 sequences, roughly a quarter of them singletons. The germline CDR1 and CDR2 sequences are SEHNR and FQNEAQ (reference sequence). Trimming pared 2 bases from V and 7 bases from J, leaving 5 bases between. The CDR3 covers 11 residues. Material: whole blood, obtained in connection with sensitization to the hapten diphenylcyclopropenone (DPC). This receptor was obtained from a woman younger than 30 with alopecia areata. Some clones in this sample may be carry-over from other donors' samples. The chain uses TRBV7-9 and TRBJ2-5; D ambiguous. This CDR3 reads CASSLPGTQYF. CDR3 sequence (DNA): TGTGCCAGCAGCTTACCAGGGACCCAGTACTTC.